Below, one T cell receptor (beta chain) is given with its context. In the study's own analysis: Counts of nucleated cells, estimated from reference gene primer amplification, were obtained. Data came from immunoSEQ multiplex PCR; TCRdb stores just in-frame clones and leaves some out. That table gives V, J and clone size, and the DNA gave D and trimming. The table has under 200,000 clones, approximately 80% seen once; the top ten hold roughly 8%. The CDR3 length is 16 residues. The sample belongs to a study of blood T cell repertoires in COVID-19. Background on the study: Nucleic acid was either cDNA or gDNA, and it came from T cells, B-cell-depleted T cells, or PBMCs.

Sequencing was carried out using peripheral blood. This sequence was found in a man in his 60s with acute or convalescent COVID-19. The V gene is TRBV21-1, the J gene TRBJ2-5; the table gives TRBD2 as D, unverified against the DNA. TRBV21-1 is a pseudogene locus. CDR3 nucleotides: TGTGCCAGCAGCACCTTAGCGGGGGCCACGGGGGAGACCCAGTACTTC. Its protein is CASSTLAGATGETQYF.